Below, 18 T cell receptor beta chains from the same sample are listed, as sequenced in a study of neurological immune-mediated disorders. Via MiXCR, TCRdb re-called the 5' RACE reads, giving one row per CDR3 protein. The sample records fewer than 90,000 distinct CDR3 sequences, over 9% being singletons. Material for sequencing was PBMCs. These receptors originate from a man aged 35-49 years in good health.

This clonotype was observed at least ten times. The chain is built from TRBV20-1 and TRBJ2-1; 9 nucleotides match TRBD2. Unmatched junction bases numbered 4, after V lost 2 bases and J lost 5 bases. Germline loops: CDR1 DFQATT, CDR2 SNEGSKA (reference sequence). The CDR3 extends over 14 amino acids. CDR3 DNA: TGCAGTGCTAGACTAGCGGGGAAAAACAATGAGCAGTTCTTC. It is translated as CSARLAGKNNEQFF.

Concerning this clonotype itself: Given a much more abundant clone one base away, this may be a read error. This rearrangement joins TRBV21-1 to TRBJ2-7; no DNA check was done on the table's D call, TRBD1. TRBV21-1 is tagged as a pseudogene. CDR3 length equals 14 residues. CDR3 coding DNA: TGTGCCAGCAGCAAGGGGGGCAGCGCCTACGAGCAGTACTTC. Amino acid sequence: CASSKGGSAYEQYF.

At least ten counts were recorded for this clonotype. The genes are TRBV7-2 and TRBJ2-2; 7 nucleotides match TRBD2. CDR3 size: 14 residues. V was clipped by 5 bases and J by 6 bases; unmatched bases: 6. From germline, CDR1 is SGHTA and CDR2 FQGNSA. CDR3 in amino acids: CASSRSAGAGELFF. The DNA of the CDR3 is TGTGCCAGCAGCCGTTCCGCGGGGGCCGGGGAGCTGTTTTTT.

The sample holds many counts of this clonotype. The CDR3 protein is CASSQLTGLAGDTQYF. The DNA of the CDR3 is TGTGCCAGCAGCCAACTTACTGGACTAGCGGGGGATACGCAGTATTTT. This chain uses TRBV3-1 with TRBJ2-3; 12 bases agree with TRBD2. V lost 2 bases and J lost 6; bases outside the gene matches: 6. This CDR3 region has 16 residues. CDR1 and CDR2 (germline): LGHDT, YNNKEL (reference sequence).

A word on this clonotype: Since a much larger clone is just one base distant, this may be a read error. The rearrangement uses TRBV5-1 and TRBJ2-7, with D possibly TRBD1 on 6 matching bases. The CDR3 contains 16 residues. From germline, CDR1 is SGHRS and CDR2 YFSETQ. Trimming cost V 0 bases and J 4 bases, with 17 bases left between them. CDR3 sequence reads: CASSLARGREGYEQYF. The CDR3, as DNA: TGCGCCAGCAGCTTGGCTAGGGGGAGAGAGGGGTACGAGCAGTACTTC.

This clonotype was seen at least ten times. DNA for the CDR3: TGCAGCGTTAAGAATCGGGGGAACACTGAAGCTTTCTTT. Its protein is CSVKNRGNTEAFF. The chain links TRBV29-1 to TRBJ1-1; D uncertain. Trimming shortened V by 5 bases and J by 1 base, and 11 bases separated the two germline ends. This CDR3 has 13 residues. Germline CDR1 reads SQVTM; CDR2 reads ANQGSEA.

This clonotype was counted only a few times. J is TRBJ1-1 and V is TRBV5-1; D ambiguous. CDR3 length: 12 residues. The V and J ends lost 0 bases and 4 bases respectively, with 4 bases between them. Looked up from germline, CDR1 is SGHRS and CDR2 is YFSETQ. In DNA, the CDR3 is TGCGCCAGCAGCTTGGTAAGCACTGAAGCTTTCTTT. Its translation is CASSLVSTEAFF. The full variable domain, completed using reference TRBV5-1 and TRBJ1-1, is KAGVTQTPRYLIKTRGQQVTLSCSPISGHRSVSWYQQTPGQGLQFLFEYFSETQRNKGNFPGRFSGRQFSNSRSEMNVSTLELGDSALYLCASSLVSTEAFFGQGTRLTVV.

This clonotype was recorded many times. The gene calls are TRBV7-8 and TRBJ2-7, with D possibly matching TRBD1 (5 bases). The CDR3 covers 15 residues. V was cut by 4 bases and J by 2 bases, with 15 bases left in between. Germline values: CDR1 SGHVS, CDR2 FQNEAQ. CDR3 DNA sequence: TGTGCCAGCAGCTCGCCCCCAGGGTATACCTACGAGCAGTACTTC. Translating it yields CASSSPPGYTYEQYF.

The table lists this clonotype with many counts. The chain combines TRBV20-1 with TRBJ1-1; D may be TRBD1 (6 bases). Trimming stripped 3 bases from V and 9 bases from J, with 11 bases between. Looked up from germline, CDR1 is DFQATT and CDR2 is SNEGSKA (reference sequence). This CDR3 region has 11 residues. CDR3 sequence reads: CSASRTDQAFF. The DNA of the CDR3 is TGCAGTGCTAGCCGGACAGATCAAGCTTTCTTT.

This clonotype was picked up many times. The CDR3 loop is CASSWTDSTGELFF. CDR3 bases: TGTGCCAGCAGCTGGACAGACTCAACCGGGGAGCTGTTTTTT. The chain employs TRBV6-1 and TRBJ2-2, with D possibly TRBD1 on 6 matching bases. The CDR3 extends over 14 amino acids. V lost 6 bases and J lost 5, with 13 bases in between. Germline V gives CDR1 MNHNS, CDR2 SASEGT.

This clonotype appeared many times. This chain connects TRBV2 to TRBJ2-3; D uncertain. Trimming cost V 3 bases and J 6 bases, with 16 bases left between them. Germline loops: CDR1 SNHLY, CDR2 FYNNEI. The CDR3 loop spans 15 amino acids. The CDR3 loop is CASSDLLGSADTQYF. CDR3 nucleotide sequence: TGTGCCAGCAGTGATCTACTGGGTTCGGCGGATACGCAGTATTTT. Using reference TRBV2 and TRBJ2-3 for the parts outside the CDR3, the full variable domain is EPEVTQTPSHQVTQMGQEVILRCVPISNHLYFYWYRQILGQKVEFLVSFYNNEISEKSEIFDDQFSVERPDGSNFTLKIRSTKLEDSAMYFCASSDLLGSADTQYFGPGTRLTVL.

A remark on this clonotype: The missing conserved phenylalanine or tryptophan at the end of this CDR3 makes a read error likely. This chain connects TRBV5-1 to TRBJ2-3; unclear D gene. The CDR3 is made up of 15 amino acids. From germline, CDR1 is SGHRS and CDR2 YFSETQ. Deletions cut 3 bases from V and 1 base from J, with 12 bases between. The CDR3 reads CASSSHETCTDTQYS. In DNA form, the CDR3 reads TGCGCCAGCAGCTCCCATGAGACATGCACAGATACGCAGTATTCT.

This clonotype was seen only once. At one end, the junction sequence differs from germline, possibly due to a read error. The chain joins TRBV12-3 or TRBV12-4 to TRBJ1-5; D perhaps matches TRBD1 (5 bases). The CDR3 is 16 amino acids. CDR3 nucleotides: TGTGCCAGAAGTTTTGGCGGGCAGGGAATAAATCAGCCCCAGCATTTT. Encoded protein: CARSFGGQGINQPQHF.

This clonotype was seen many times. The chain is built from TRBV3-1 and TRBJ2-1; D unresolved. Germline CDR1 and CDR2: LGHDT and YNNKEL (reference sequence). The CDR3 totals 16 residues. Trimming pared 0 bases from V and 0 bases from J, leaving 9 bases between. As DNA, the CDR3 is TGTGCCAGCAGCCAAGATATAGGTAGCTCCTACAATGAGCAGTTCTTC. This sequence encodes CASSQDIGSSYNEQFF.

This clonotype showed up many times. The gene calls are TRBV25-1 and TRBJ2-1; D remains ambiguous. Trimming stripped 5 bases from V and 4 bases from J, with 9 bases between. CDR1 and CDR2 from the germline V gene are MGHDK and SYGVNS. The CDR3 is made up of 13 amino acids. The CDR3 DNA follows: TGTGCCAGCAGTTCGGCCTTTTACAATGAGCAGTTCTTC. Its protein is CASSSAFYNEQFF.

This clonotype was seen ten or more times. The rearrangement links TRBV15 to TRBJ2-1, with D uncertain. The germline V and J ends were trimmed by 5 bases and 0 bases, with 17 bases remaining between them. The CDR3 loop spans 17 amino acids. Germline CDR1 LNHNV, CDR2 YYDKDF (reference sequence). The CDR3 nucleotides read TGTGCCACCAGCGATGAGGAGTGGCGAGACTCCTACAATGAGCAGTTCTTC. Translation gives CATSDEEWRDSYNEQFF.

This clonotype was counted many times. The chain uses TRBV10-3 and TRBJ1-5; D unresolved. Germline V CDR1 and CDR2: ENHRY, SYGVKD. The germline V and J ends were trimmed by 0 bases and 4 bases, with 7 bases remaining between them. This CDR3 is built from 14 residues. Here the CDR3 DNA reads TGTGCCATCAGTGAGTCGATGGCAAATCAGCCCCAGCATTTT. Its translation is CAISESMANQPQHF.

Ten or more counts support this clonotype. The chain couples TRBV7-2 to TRBJ2-3; 10 bases fit TRBD2. The V gene end was trimmed by 2 bases and the J gene end by 1 base; junction bases not matched to a gene: 3. Per germline, CDR1 SGHTA and CDR2 FQGNSA. The CDR3 length is 16 residues. The DNA of the CDR3 is TGTGCCAGCAGCTTAATAGCGGGGGGTCGCACAGATACGCAGTATTTT. Amino acids: CASSLIAGGRTDTQYF.